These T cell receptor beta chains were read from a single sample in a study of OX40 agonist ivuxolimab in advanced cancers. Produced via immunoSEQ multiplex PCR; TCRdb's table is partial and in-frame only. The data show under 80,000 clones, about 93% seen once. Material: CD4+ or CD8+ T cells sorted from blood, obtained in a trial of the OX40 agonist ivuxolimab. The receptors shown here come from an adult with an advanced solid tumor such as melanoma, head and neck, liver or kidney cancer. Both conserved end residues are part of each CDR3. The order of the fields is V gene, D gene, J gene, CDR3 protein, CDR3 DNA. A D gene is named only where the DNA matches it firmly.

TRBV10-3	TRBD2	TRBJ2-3	CACTGGGLSTDTQYF	TGTGCCTGCACAGGCGGGGGGCTTAGCACAGATACGCAGTATTTT
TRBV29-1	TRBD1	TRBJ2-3	CSVTGTGQAITDTQYF	TGCAGCGTGACGGGAACGGGACAGGCGATCACAGATACGCAGTATTTT
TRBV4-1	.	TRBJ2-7	CASSLVGLSYEQYF	TGCGCCAGCAGCCTCGTAGGATTATCCTACGAGCAGTACTTC
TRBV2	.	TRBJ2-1	CASRSSVYNEQFF	TGTGCCAGCAGAAGTAGCGTCTACAATGAGCAGTTCTTC
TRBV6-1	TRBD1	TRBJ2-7	CASSDRRTGAPDEQYF	TGTGCCAGCAGTGACCGACGTACAGGGGCCCCTGACGAGCAGTACTTC
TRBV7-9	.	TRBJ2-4	CASSPGGENIQYF	TGTGCCAGCAGCCCTGGAGGGGAAAACATTCAGTACTTC
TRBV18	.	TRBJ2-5	CASSLVLWETQYF	TGTGCCAGCTCACTCGTATTGTGGGAGACCCAGTACTTC
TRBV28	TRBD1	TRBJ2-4	CASSFLGGSGTVAKNIQYF	TGTGCCAGCAGTTTCCTAGGGGGCTCGGGTACTGTAGCCAAAAACATTCAGTACTTC
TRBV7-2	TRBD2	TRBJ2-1	CASSWDLAGGRRNEQFF	TGTGCCAGCAGCTGGGACCTAGCGGGGGGGCGAAGAAATGAGCAGTTCTTC
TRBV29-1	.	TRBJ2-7	CSVSGYSYEQYF	TGCAGCGTTTCGGGCTACTCCTACGAGCAGTACTTC
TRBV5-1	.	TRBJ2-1	CASSTTVLASYNEQFF	TGCGCCAGCAGCACGACCGTCCTAGCTTCCTACAATGAGCAGTTCTTC
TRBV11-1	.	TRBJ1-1	CASSVTDINTEAFF	TGTGCCAGCAGCGTGACAGATATTAACACTGAAGCTTTCTTT
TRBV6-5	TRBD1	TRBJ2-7	CASRQGANYEQYF	TGTGCCAGCAGACAGGGGGCGAACTACGAGCAGTACTTC
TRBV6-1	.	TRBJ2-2	CASTSGRTGTGELFF	TGTGCCAGCACCTCGGGCCGAACAGGCACCGGGGAGCTGTTTTTT
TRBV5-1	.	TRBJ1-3	CASSQTGPLGGNTIYF	TGCGCCAGCAGCCAAACCGGGCCTCTGGGAGGAAACACCATATATTTT